These T cell receptor beta chains were read from a single sample in a study of T cell repertoires in cytomegalovirus infection. MiXCR, applied by TCRdb to the reads, yields one record per CDR3 protein. The repertoire holds nearly 550,000 distinct CDR3 sequences, 16% seen once, with about 24% in the top ten. The sequencing sample was made of CD8+ T cells from PBMCs. The source of these receptors is a human donor in good health (CMV status not recorded). Some clones in this sample may be carry-over from other donors' samples. The conserved cysteine and the conserved F or W are not part of the CDR3 here. The order of the fields is D gene, J gene, V gene, CDR3 protein. A D gene is named only where the DNA matches it firmly.

D gene: NA
J gene: TRBJ1-3
V gene: TRBV3-1
CDR3 protein: ASSQAVQPTSGNTIY

D gene: TRBD2
J gene: TRBJ2-1
V gene: TRBV11-2
CDR3 protein: ASSATGTSGGASYNEQF

D gene: NA
J gene: TRBJ1-1
V gene: TRBV11-2
CDR3 protein: ASSEPDRLWEMNTEAF

D gene: NA
J gene: TRBJ2-3
V gene: TRBV29-1
CDR3 protein: SVVSSTDTQY

D gene: TRBD1
J gene: TRBJ1-2
V gene: TRBV29-1
CDR3 protein: SVVGEDPGQGHGYT

D gene: TRBD1
J gene: TRBJ2-1
V gene: TRBV19
CDR3 protein: ASSYSGTGLNEQF

D gene: NA
J gene: TRBJ2-6
V gene: TRBV5-6
CDR3 protein: ASSPTGVANVLT

D gene: NA
J gene: TRBJ2-7
V gene: TRBV7-7
CDR3 protein: ASSLEQGGNYEQY

D gene: TRBD1
J gene: TRBJ2-4
V gene: TRBV4-1
CDR3 protein: ASSQSLTGVDKNIQY

D gene: TRBD2
J gene: TRBJ2-1
V gene: TRBV7-3
CDR3 protein: ASSLIGGANEQF

D gene: NA
J gene: TRBJ2-6
V gene: TRBV27
CDR3 protein: ASSLLQTGANVLT

D gene: NA
J gene: TRBJ2-5
V gene: TRBV12-3/TRBV12-4
CDR3 protein: ASSSGAGRQETQY

D gene: TRBD1
J gene: TRBJ1-1
V gene: TRBV9
CDR3 protein: ASSMDGDREAF

D gene: TRBD1
J gene: TRBJ1-5
V gene: TRBV4-1
CDR3 protein: ASSQDEGQRNQPQH